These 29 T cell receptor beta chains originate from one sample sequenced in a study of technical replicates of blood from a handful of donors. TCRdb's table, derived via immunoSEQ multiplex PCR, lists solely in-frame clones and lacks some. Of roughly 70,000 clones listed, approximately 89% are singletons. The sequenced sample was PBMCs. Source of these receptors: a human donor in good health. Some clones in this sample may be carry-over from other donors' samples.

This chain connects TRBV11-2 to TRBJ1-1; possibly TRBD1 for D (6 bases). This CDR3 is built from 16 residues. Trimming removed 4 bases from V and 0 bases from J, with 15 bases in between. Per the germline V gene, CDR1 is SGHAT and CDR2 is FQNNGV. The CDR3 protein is CASSYHHTGLNTEAFF. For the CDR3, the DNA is TGTGCCAGCAGCTACCATCACACAGGGTTGAACACTGAAGCTTTCTTT.

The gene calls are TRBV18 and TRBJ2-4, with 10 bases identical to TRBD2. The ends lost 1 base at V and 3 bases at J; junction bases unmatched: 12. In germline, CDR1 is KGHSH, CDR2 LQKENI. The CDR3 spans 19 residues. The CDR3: CASSPLAGGPPGDKNIQYF. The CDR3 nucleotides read TGTGCCAGCTCACCACTAGCGGGGGGACCACCCGGGGACAAAAACATTCAGTACTTC.

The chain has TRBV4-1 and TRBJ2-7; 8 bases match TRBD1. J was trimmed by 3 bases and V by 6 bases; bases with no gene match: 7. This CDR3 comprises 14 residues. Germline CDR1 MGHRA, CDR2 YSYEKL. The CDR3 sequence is CASRLDRDGYEQYF. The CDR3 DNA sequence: TGCGCCAGCAGGCTGGACAGGGATGGCTACGAGCAGTACTTC.

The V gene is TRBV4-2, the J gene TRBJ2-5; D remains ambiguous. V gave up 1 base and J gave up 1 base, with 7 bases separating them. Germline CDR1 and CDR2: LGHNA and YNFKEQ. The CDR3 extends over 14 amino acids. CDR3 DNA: TGTGCCAGCAGCCAAGGGGCAGTCCAAGAGACCCAGTACTTC. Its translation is CASSQGAVQETQYF.

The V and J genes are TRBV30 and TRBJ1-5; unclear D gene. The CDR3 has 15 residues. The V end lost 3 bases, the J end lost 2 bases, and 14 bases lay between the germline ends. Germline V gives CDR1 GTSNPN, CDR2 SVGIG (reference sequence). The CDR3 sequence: CAWRYPGLGNQPQHF. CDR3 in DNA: TGTGCCTGGAGATACCCGGGATTGGGCAATCAGCCCCAGCATTTT.

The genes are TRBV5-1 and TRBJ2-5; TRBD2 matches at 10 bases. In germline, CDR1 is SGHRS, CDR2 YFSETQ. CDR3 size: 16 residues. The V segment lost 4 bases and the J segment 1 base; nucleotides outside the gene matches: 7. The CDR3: CASSAGTSDLQETQYF. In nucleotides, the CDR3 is TGCGCCAGCAGCGCCGGGACTAGCGACCTCCAAGAGACCCAGTACTTC. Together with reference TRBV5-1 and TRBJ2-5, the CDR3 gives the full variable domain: KAGVTQTPRYLIKTRGQQVTLSCSPISGHRSVSWYQQTPGQGLQFLFEYFSETQRNKGNFPGRFSGRQFSNSRSEMNVSTLELGDSALYLCASSAGTSDLQETQYFGPGTRLLVL.

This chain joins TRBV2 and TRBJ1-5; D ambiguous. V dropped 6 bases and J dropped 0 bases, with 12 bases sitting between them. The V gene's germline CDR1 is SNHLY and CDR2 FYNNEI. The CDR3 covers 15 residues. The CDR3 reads CASRMTQNSNQPQHF. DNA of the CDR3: TGTGCCAGCAGAATGACACAGAATAGCAATCAGCCCCAGCATTTT.

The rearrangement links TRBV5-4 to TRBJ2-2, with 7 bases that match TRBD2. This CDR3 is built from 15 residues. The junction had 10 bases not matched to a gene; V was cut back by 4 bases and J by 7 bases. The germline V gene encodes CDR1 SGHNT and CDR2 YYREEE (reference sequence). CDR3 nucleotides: TGTGCCAGCAGCAACCGAGCCAGCGGGAACGGGGAGCTGTTTTTT. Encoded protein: CASSNRASGNGELFF.

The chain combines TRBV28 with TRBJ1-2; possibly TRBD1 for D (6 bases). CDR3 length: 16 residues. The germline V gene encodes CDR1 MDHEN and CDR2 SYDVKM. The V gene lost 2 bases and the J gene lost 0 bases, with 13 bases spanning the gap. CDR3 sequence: CASSLVGRGSNYGYTF. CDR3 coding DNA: TGTGCCAGCAGTTTAGTTGGCAGGGGCTCTAACTATGGCTACACCTTC.

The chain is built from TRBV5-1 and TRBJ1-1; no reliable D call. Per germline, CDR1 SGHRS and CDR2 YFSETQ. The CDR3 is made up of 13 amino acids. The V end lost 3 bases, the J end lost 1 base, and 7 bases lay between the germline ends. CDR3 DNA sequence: TGCGCCAGCAGCTACTCGAGGAACACTGAAGCTTTCTTT. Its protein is CASSYSRNTEAFF.

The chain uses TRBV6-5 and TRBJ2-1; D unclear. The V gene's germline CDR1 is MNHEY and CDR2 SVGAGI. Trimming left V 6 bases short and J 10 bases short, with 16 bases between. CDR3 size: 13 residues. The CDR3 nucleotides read TGTGCCAGCAGGCCCTATATCGGCGGAGAGCAGTTCTTC. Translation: CASRPYIGGEQFF.

CDR3 in DNA: TGTGCCAGCAGCCAAGACGATGACAGCTCTGGAAACACCATATATTTT. This gives the protein CASSQDDDSSGNTIYF. The V gene is TRBV4-2, the J gene TRBJ1-3; D might be TRBD1 (5 bases). V lost 0 bases, J lost 0 bases, and 9 bases lay in between. The length of the CDR3 is 16 residues. Looked up from germline, CDR1 is LGHNA and CDR2 is YNFKEQ.

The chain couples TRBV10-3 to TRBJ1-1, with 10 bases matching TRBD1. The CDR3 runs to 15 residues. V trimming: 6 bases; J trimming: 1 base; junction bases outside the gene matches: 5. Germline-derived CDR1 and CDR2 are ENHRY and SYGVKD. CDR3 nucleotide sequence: TGTGCCATCAGAGGGACAGGGGCTTGGAACACTGAAGCTTTCTTT. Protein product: CAIRGTGAWNTEAFF.

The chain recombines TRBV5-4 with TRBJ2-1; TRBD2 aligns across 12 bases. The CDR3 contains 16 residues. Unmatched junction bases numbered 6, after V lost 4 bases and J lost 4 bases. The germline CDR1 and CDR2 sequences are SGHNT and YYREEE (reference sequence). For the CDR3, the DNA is TGTGCCAGCAGCATACCTACTAGCGGGGGGTACAATGAGCAGTTCTTC. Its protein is CASSIPTSGGYNEQFF.

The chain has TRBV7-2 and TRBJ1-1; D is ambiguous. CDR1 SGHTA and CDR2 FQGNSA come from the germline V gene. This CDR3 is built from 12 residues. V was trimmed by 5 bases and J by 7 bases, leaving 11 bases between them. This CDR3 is CASSPSRGEAFF. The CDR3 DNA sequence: TGTGCCAGCAGCCCCAGTCGGGGTGAAGCTTTCTTT.

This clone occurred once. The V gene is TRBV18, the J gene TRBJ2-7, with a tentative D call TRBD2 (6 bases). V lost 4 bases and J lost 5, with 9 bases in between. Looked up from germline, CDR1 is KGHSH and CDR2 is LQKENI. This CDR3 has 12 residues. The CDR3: CASSRRGDEQYF. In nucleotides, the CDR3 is TGTGCCAGCTCACGGCGGGGTGACGAGCAGTACTTC.

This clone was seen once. The CDR3 DNA follows: TGTGCCAGCAGCTCGGTCCCGGTTGAAGCTTTCTTT. This translates into CASSSVPVEAFF. The chain joins TRBV7-9 to TRBJ1-1; no clear D gene. V was trimmed by 4 bases and J by 7 bases, leaving 10 bases between them. Germline V gene sequence: CDR1 SEHNR, CDR2 FQNEAQ (reference sequence). The CDR3 is 12 amino acids.

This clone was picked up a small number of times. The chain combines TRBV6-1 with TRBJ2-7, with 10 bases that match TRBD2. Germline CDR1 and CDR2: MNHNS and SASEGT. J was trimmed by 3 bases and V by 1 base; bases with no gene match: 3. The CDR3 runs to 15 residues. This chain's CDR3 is CASSEGTSGIYEQYF. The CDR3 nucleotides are TGTGCCAGCAGTGAAGGGACTAGCGGTATCTACGAGCAGTACTTC.

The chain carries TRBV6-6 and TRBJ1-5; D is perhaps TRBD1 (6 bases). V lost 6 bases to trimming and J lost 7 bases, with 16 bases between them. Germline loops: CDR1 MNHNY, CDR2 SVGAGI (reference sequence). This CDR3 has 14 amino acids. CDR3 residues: CASSLQGMTQPQHF. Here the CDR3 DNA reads TGTGCCAGCAGCCTACAGGGTATGACGCAGCCCCAGCATTTT.

The CDR3 sequence is CASSRQLGTSVNTIYF. CDR3 DNA: TGCGCCAGCAGCCGCCAACTGGGGACATCGGTTAACACCATATATTTT. J is TRBJ1-3 and V is TRBV4-1; weak D call: TRBD1 (6 bases). Germline CDR1 reads MGHRA; CDR2 reads YSYEKL. V was clipped by 4 bases and J by 7 bases, with 20 bases between them. This CDR3 contains 16 residues.

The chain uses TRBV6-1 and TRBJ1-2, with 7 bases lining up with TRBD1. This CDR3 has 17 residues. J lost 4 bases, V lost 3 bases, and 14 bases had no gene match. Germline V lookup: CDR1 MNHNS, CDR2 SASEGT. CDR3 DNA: TGTGCCAGCAGTGATAACTACGGCCAGGGGGGCATCTATGGCTACACCTTC. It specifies CASSDNYGQGGIYGYTF.

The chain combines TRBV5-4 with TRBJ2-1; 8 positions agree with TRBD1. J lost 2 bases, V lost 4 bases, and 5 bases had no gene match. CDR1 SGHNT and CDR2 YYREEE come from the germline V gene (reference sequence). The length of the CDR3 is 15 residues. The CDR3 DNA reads TGTGCCAGCAGCCGGGACAGGAGTACCTACAATGAGCAGTTCTTC. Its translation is CASSRDRSTYNEQFF.

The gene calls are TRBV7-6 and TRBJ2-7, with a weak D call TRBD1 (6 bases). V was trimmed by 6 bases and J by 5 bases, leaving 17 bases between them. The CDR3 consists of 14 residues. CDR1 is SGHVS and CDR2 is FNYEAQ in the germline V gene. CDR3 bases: TGTGCCAGCAGTTCTCCTTGGGGGCAGAACGAGCAGTACTTC. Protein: CASSSPWGQNEQYF.

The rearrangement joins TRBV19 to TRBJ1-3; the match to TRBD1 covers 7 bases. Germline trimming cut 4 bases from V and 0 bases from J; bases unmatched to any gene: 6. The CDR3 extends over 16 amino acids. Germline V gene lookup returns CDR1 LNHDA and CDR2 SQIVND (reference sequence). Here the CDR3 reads CASSTRDSFSGNTIYF. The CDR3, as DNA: TGTGCCAGTAGTACGCGGGACAGCTTCTCTGGAAACACCATATATTTT. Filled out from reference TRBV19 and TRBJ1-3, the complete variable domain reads DGGITQSPKYLFRKEGQNVTLSCEQNLNHDAMYWYRQDPGQGLRLIYYSQIVNDFQKGDIAEGYSVSREKKESFPLTVTSAQKNPTAFYLCASSTRDSFSGNTIYFGEGSWLTVV.

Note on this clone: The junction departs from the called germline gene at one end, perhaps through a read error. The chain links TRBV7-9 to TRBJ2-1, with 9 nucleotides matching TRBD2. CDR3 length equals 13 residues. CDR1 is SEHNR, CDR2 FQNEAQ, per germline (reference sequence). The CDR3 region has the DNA TGTGCCCGTTCCGGGTCTAGCGGGAATGAACAGTTCTTC. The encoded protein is CARSGSSGNEQFF.

In DNA, the CDR3 is TGCAGCGTCCCGGGACAGGGAAACTCCTACGAGCAGTACTTC. Translating gives CSVPGQGNSYEQYF. The rearrangement uses TRBV29-1 and TRBJ2-7, with 9 bases aligning to TRBD1. The CDR3 has 14 residues. Per germline, CDR1 SQVTM and CDR2 ANQGSEA. After removal of 6 bases from V and 0 bases from J, the junction contained 6 bases not matched to a gene.

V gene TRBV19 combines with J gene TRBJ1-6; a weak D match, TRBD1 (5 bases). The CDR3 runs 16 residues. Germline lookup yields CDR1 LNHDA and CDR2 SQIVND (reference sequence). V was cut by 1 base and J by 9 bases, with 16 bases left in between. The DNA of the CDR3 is TGTGCCAGTAGTATAGCCGGCGGCGGGGGAATTTCACCCCTCCACTTT. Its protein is CASSIAGGGGISPLHF.

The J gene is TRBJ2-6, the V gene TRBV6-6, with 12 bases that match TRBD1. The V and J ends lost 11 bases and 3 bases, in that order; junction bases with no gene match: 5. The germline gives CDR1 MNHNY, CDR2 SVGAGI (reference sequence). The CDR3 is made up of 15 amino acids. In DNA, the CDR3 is TGTGCCGGGGGACAGGGGGCCGGTGGGGCCAACGTCCTGACTTTC. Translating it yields CAGGQGAGGANVLTF.

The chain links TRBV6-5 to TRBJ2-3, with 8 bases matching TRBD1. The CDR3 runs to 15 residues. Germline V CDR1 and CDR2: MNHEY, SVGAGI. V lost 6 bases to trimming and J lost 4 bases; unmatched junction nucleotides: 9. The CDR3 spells CASRAGGAVPDTQYF. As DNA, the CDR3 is TGTGCCAGCAGGGCAGGGGGCGCGGTCCCAGATACGCAGTATTTT.